These T cell receptor beta chains were read from a single sample in a study of Graves' ophthalmopathy and Graves' hyperthyroidism. TCRdb reprocessed the multiplex PCR reads with MiXCR, giving one entry per CDR3 protein. The table lists hundreds of thousands of distinct CDR3 sequences, around a fifth of them singletons. The specimen was peripheral blood. The receptor source for this set is a woman aged 18-29 years with stable Graves' hyperthyroidism. Some clones in this sample may be carry-over from other donors' samples. CDR3s include the opening cysteine and the closing phenylalanine or tryptophan. The D gene is left open where the match is weak. Size tells how often a clone was seen (once, few, many) or the class of an expanded clone, and some rows leave it out.

j_gene,abundance,d_gene,v_gene,CDR3aa,CDR3nt
TRBJ2-7,many,TRBD1,TRBV5-1,CASSRTGDYEQYF,TGTGCCAGCAGCCGCACAGGGGACTACGAGCAGTACTTC
TRBJ1-5,many,NA,TRBV20-1,CSVISSGGMNQPQHF,TGCAGTGTAATCTCGTCGGGAGGGATGAATCAGCCCCAGCATTTT
TRBJ1-5,many,NA,TRBV19,CASSLQGIHQPQHF,TGTGCCAGTAGCTTACAGGGTATTCATCAGCCCCAGCATTTT
TRBJ2-7,few,TRBD1,TRBV12-3/TRBV12-4,CASSPAGGHFTYEQYF,TGTGCCAGCAGTCCGGCAGGGGGCCATTTTACCTACGAGCAGTACTTC
TRBJ1-5,many,NA,TRBV3-1,CASSQVGGSNQPQHF,TGTGCCAGCAGCCAAGTCGGGGGTTCCAATCAGCCCCAGCATTTT
TRBJ2-2,many,NA,TRBV19,CASRRRGAGSEGTGELFF,TGTGCCAGCCGTCGAAGGGGGGCAGGGAGCGAGGGAACCGGGGAGCTGTTTTTT
TRBJ2-2,NA,NA,TRBV28,CASSPLLLNTGELFF,TGTGCCAGCAGTCCCCTTTTATTGAACACCGGGGAGCTGTTTTTT
TRBJ1-6,many,NA,TRBV15,CATSRDWSGGSYNSPLHF,TGTGCCACCAGCAGAGATTGGTCCGGCGGCTCCTATAATTCACCCCTCCACTTT
TRBJ1-5,few,NA,TRBV9,CASSASDSNQPQHF,TGTGCCAGCAGCGCTTCGGACAGCAATCAGCCCCAGCATTTT
TRBJ1-2,few,NA,TRBV3-1,CASSQSGSRTGYGYTF,TGTGCCAGCAGCCAATCCGGTAGCCGTACCGGCTATGGCTACACCTTC
TRBJ2-7,many,TRBD1,TRBV20-1,CSARNSGQGSYEQYF,TGCAGTGCTCGGAATTCGGGACAGGGATCCTACGAGCAGTACTTC
TRBJ1-2,many,TRBD1,TRBV20-1,CSASSWGQGKRDYGCTF,TGCAGTGCTAGCAGTTGGGGACAGGGGAAAAGGGATTATGGCTGCACCTTC
TRBJ2-7,few,NA,TRBV6-1,CASTQGYYEQYF,TGTGCCAGCACCCAAGGGTACTACGAGCAGTACTTC
TRBJ1-1,many,NA,TRBV20-1,CSAQDRLNTEAFF,TGCAGTGCCCAGGACAGATTGAACACTGAAGCTTTCTTT
TRBJ1-6,NA,NA,TRBV28,CASSLWGEGVYISPLHF,TGTGCCAGCAGTTTATGGGGGGAGGGTGTGTACATTTCACCCCTCCACTTT
TRBJ2-7,many,NA,TRBV20-1,CSARESTYEQYF,TGCAGTGCTAGAGAATCGACCTACGAGCAGTACTTC
TRBJ2-5,many,NA,TRBV15,CATSRGAGTKLGTQYF,TGTGCCACCAGCAGAGGCGCCGGGACCAAACTTGGGACCCAGTACTTC
TRBJ1-1,many,TRBD1,TRBV12-3/TRBV12-4,CASSRPDRDRGFEAFF,TGTGCCAGCAGTAGACCCGACCGGGACAGGGGGTTTGAAGCTTTCTTT
TRBJ2-7,NA,NA,TRBV11-2,CASSLSVNAYEQYF,TGTGCCAGCAGCCTCAGTGTTAATGCCTACGAGCAGTACTTC
TRBJ2-7,NA,TRBD1,TRBV11-2,CASSSLDRAYGDEHYF,TGTGCCAGCAGCTCCCTCGACAGGGCTTACGGCGACGAGCACTACTTC
TRBJ2-2,many,TRBD1,TRBV7-8,CASSFGTGSPGELFF,TGTGCCAGCAGCTTTGGGACAGGGTCCCCCGGGGAGCTGTTTTTT
TRBJ2-2,many,NA,TRBV28,CASSWANPNTGELFF,TGTGCCAGCAGTTGGGCCAATCCAAACACCGGGGAGCTGTTTTTT
TRBJ1-1,many,NA,TRBV5-1,CASSAFGSGTEAFF,TGCGCCAGCAGCGCGTTCGGGTCCGGAACTGAAGCTTTCTTT
TRBJ1-2,NA,TRBD1,TRBV4-2,CASSQETGGEYGYTF,TGTGCCAGCAGCCAAGAAACAGGGGGCGAGTATGGCTACACCTTC
TRBJ1-6,many,NA,TRBV11-1,CASSGAGPLHF,TGTGCCAGCAGCGGGGCGGGACCCCTCCACTTT
TRBJ2-7,many,TRBD2,TRBV12-3/TRBV12-4,CASSSSRLAGTYEQYF,TGTGCCAGCAGTTCCTCCAGACTAGCGGGAACCTACGAGCAGTACTTC
TRBJ2-5,NA,TRBD2,TRBV15,CATASGKVETQYF,TGTGCCACCGCTAGCGGGAAGGTGGAGACCCAGTACTTC
TRBJ1-2,NA,NA,TRBV6-1,CASTAFDRTDINYGYTF,TGTGCCAGCACCGCTTTTGATAGGACAGATATCAACTATGGCTACACCTTC
TRBJ1-5,many,NA,TRBV6-4,CASSPGPSSCRNQPQHF,TGTGCCAGCAGTCCAGGACCATCCAGCTGCCGCAATCAGCCCCAGCATTTT
TRBJ1-5,many,NA,TRBV29-1,CSVAVGGDQPQHF,TGCAGCGTTGCGGTGGGGGGAGATCAGCCCCAGCATTTT
TRBJ2-2,many,NA,TRBV12-3/TRBV12-4,CASSFIGSATNTGELFF,TGTGCCAGCAGTTTCATCGGGTCCGCCACGAACACCGGGGAGCTGTTTTTT
TRBJ2-3,many,NA,TRBV7-8,CASSYRTGTDTQYF,TGTGCCAGCAGCTACCGGACGGGGACAGATACGCAGTATTTT
TRBJ2-2,few,TRBD1,TRBV9,CASSPRGQGVGELFF,TGTGCCAGCAGCCCGAGGGGACAGGGAGTCGGGGAGCTGTTTTTT
TRBJ1-5,many,TRBD1,TRBV28,CASSLDPGQGTLYQPQHF,TGTGCCAGCAGCCTCGATCCGGGACAGGGTACCCTCTATCAGCCCCAGCATTTT
TRBJ1-5,many,NA,TRBV28,CASTMWGALRNQPQHF,TGTGCCAGCACCATGTGGGGAGCCTTGCGCAATCAGCCCCAGCATTTT
TRBJ2-7,few,NA,TRBV6-1,CASTERGYPYEQYF,TGTGCCAGCACCGAACGAGGTTACCCCTACGAGCAGTACTTC
TRBJ1-1,many,NA,TRBV12-3/TRBV12-4,CASSLDWEAFF,TGTGCCAGCAGTTTGGACTGGGAGGCTTTCTTT
TRBJ1-1,many,NA,TRBV29-1,CSVESALNTEAFF,TGCAGCGTTGAATCAGCTTTGAACACTGAAGCTTTCTTT
TRBJ2-5,once,NA,TRBV15,CATSRDPGAETQYF,TGTGCCACCAGCAGAGATCCCGGGGCAGAGACCCAGTACTTC
TRBJ2-2,NA,TRBD2,TRBV3-1,CASSLGLAGNGLFF,TGTGCCAGCAGCTTAGGACTAGCGGGGAATGGGCTGTTTTTT
TRBJ1-5,many,NA,TRBV6-5,CASSYSVYSNQPQHF,TGTGCCAGCAGTTATTCGGTCTATAGCAATCAGCCCCAGCATTTT
TRBJ2-7,NA,NA,TRBV10-3,CAISETGGVSYEQYF,TGTGCCATCAGTGAGACGGGTGGGGTCTCCTACGAGCAGTACTTC
TRBJ2-2,many,NA,TRBV12-3/TRBV12-4,CASGRASNTGELFF,TGTGCCAGCGGGCGGGCATCGAACACCGGGGAGCTGTTTTTT
TRBJ1-1,many,NA,TRBV30,CAWGPPGEAFF,TGTGCCTGGGGGCCTCCGGGGGAAGCTTTCTTT
TRBJ2-7,few,NA,TRBV5-1,CASSLAQGRDEQYF,TGCGCCAGCAGCTTGGCCCAGGGAAGGGACGAGCAGTACTTC
TRBJ2-7,NA,NA,TRBV18,CASSPTGGSRTYEQYF,TGTGCCAGCTCACCGACGGGGGGCAGTAGGACCTACGAGCAGTACTTC
TRBJ2-5,many,NA,TRBV6-1,CASSATEETQYF,TGTGCCAGCAGTGCGACAGAAGAGACCCAGTACTTC